This passage covers 24 T cell receptor beta chains from one sample sequenced in a study of cytomegalovirus exposure and HLA in healthy donors. Primers for the PCR totalled 60 Vbeta and 13 Jbeta. Some clones are missing from TCRdb's copy, which holds only in-frame ones; the method was immunoSEQ multiplex PCR. The sample consists of roughly 160,000 clones, 87% of them appearing once. The sequenced sample consisted of PBMCs. The receptors derive from a young woman in good health and CMV-seronegative.

J is TRBJ1-4 and V is TRBV7-2; possibly TRBD1 for D (6 bases). CDR1 and CDR2 (germline): SGHTA, FQGNSA. Trimming removed 5 bases from V and 7 bases from J, with 20 bases in between. This CDR3 contains 16 residues. CDR3 DNA: TGTGCCAGCAGCCCAGGCGCCGGGGGGCGCACTGAAAAACTGTTTTTT. The encoded protein is CASSPGAGGRTEKLFF.

The rearrangement links TRBV19 to TRBJ2-2; D is perhaps TRBD1 (6 bases). CDR3 length: 13 amino acids. V dropped 7 bases and J dropped 5 bases, with 11 bases sitting between them. CDR1 and CDR2 from the germline V gene are LNHDA and SQIVND (reference sequence). The CDR3 is CASKRGGTGELFF. CDR3 coding DNA: TGTGCCAGTAAACGAGGGGGAACCGGGGAGCTGTTTTTT.

The gene calls are TRBV7-6 and TRBJ2-1; 10 bases are shared with TRBD2. CDR3 length equals 19 residues. Trimming at V came to 1 base and at J to 4 bases, leaving 13 bases not matched to a gene. CDR1 is SGHVS and CDR2 is FNYEAQ in the germline V gene. The CDR3 loop reads CASSLELPSGGGKYNEQFF. CDR3 coding DNA: TGTGCCAGCAGCTTAGAGCTCCCGAGCGGGGGGGGAAAATACAATGAGCAGTTCTTC.

The chain joins TRBV7-2 to TRBJ2-5; perhaps TRBD1 as D (6 bases). The CDR3 has 16 amino acids. V dropped 6 bases and J dropped 1 base, with 18 bases sitting between them. In germline, CDR1 is SGHTA, CDR2 FQGNSA. The CDR3 sequence is CASSYGGVGVQETQYF. The CDR3 DNA reads TGTGCCAGCAGTTATGGGGGCGTTGGAGTCCAAGAGACCCAGTACTTC.

The chain uses TRBV5-1 and TRBJ2-5, with D possibly TRBD1 on 6 matching bases. Germline V gene lookup returns CDR1 SGHRS and CDR2 YFSETQ. The CDR3 has 15 residues. Trimming removed 4 bases at V and 2 bases at J, with 15 bases between. The CDR3, as DNA: TGCGCCAGCAGCCCCCGAGGGGGTGGGCAAGAGACCCAGTACTTC. Translation gives CASSPRGGGQETQYF.

The CDR3 reads CASSLVQDSYEQYF. The CDR3 nucleotides are TGTGCCAGCAGTTTGGTACAGGATTCCTACGAGCAGTACTTC. V is TRBV27 and J is TRBJ2-7; maybe TRBD1 (5 bases). V shed 3 bases and J shed 1 base, with 10 bases lying between them. The CDR3 runs to 14 residues. Looked up from germline, CDR1 is MNHEY and CDR2 is SMNVEV (reference sequence).

V and J are TRBV7-6 and TRBJ2-7; 11 bases agree with TRBD2. V dropped 0 bases and J dropped 2; count of bases not matched to a gene: 9. Germline CDR1 SGHVS, CDR2 FNYEAQ. The CDR3 is 18 amino acids. CDR3 coding DNA: TGTGCCAGCAGCTTAGCGTCGGTAGGGACTAGCGGCCCCTACGAGCAGTACTTC. Protein product: CASSLASVGTSGPYEQYF.

V is TRBV6-1 and J is TRBJ2-1; 8 bases are a match to TRBD1. Germline V gene data show CDR1 as MNHNS and CDR2 as SASEGT. J lost 7 bases, V lost 5 bases, and 7 bases had no gene match. CDR3 size: 14 residues. This chain's CDR3 is CASSSGGTLNEQFF. The CDR3 DNA is TGTGCCAGCAGTTCAGGGGGCACGTTGAATGAGCAGTTCTTC.

The chain combines TRBV7-8 with TRBJ1-4; a weak D match, TRBD1 (5 bases). Trimming left V 2 bases short and J 7 bases short, with 14 bases between. CDR3 length equals 15 residues. The germline CDR1 and CDR2 sequences are SGHVS and FQNEAQ. CDR3 in DNA: TGTGCCAGCAGCTTATCGGGGGAAGTGGGTGAAAAACTGTTTTTT. It translates to CASSLSGEVGEKLFF.

V gene TRBV6-1 combines with J gene TRBJ2-7; TRBD1 matches at 7 bases. The CDR3 is made up of 13 amino acids. Per germline, CDR1 MNHNS and CDR2 SASEGT. V shed 6 bases, J shed 3 bases, and the junction held 5 bases outside the gene matches. The chain's CDR3 is CASSPTGIYEQYF. As DNA, the CDR3 is TGTGCCAGCAGCCCGACAGGGATCTACGAGCAGTACTTC.

The gene calls are TRBV27 and TRBJ2-7, with D perhaps TRBD2 (5 bases). The CDR3 runs 14 residues. The V end was cut by 6 bases, the J end by 0 bases, with 12 bases between. Germline CDR1 is MNHEY and CDR2 is SMNVEV (reference sequence). CDR3 protein: CASRALGDSYEQYF. The CDR3 DNA reads as TGTGCCAGCAGAGCCTTGGGAGACTCCTACGAGCAGTACTTC.

The chain uses TRBV19 and TRBJ2-5; perhaps TRBD2 as D (7 bases). From germline, CDR1 is LNHDA and CDR2 SQIVND (reference sequence). CDR3 size: 15 residues. V lost 6 bases and J lost 3, with 17 bases in between. CDR3: CASRMSGGKEETQYF. CDR3 DNA: TGTGCCAGTAGAATGTCGGGGGGCAAGGAAGAGACCCAGTACTTC.

This rearrangement joins TRBV27 to TRBJ1-3; 8 positions match TRBD1. The germline V gene has CDR1 MNHEY and CDR2 SMNVEV (reference sequence). With 5 bases clipped from V and 0 bases from J, the junction kept 3 bases outside the gene matches. The CDR3 is 15 amino acids. CDR3 bases: TGTGCCAGCAGTAGACAGGGGAGCTCTGGAAACACCATATATTTT. This codes for CASSRQGSSGNTIYF.

The chain uses TRBV5-1 and TRBJ2-3; 7 nucleotides agree with TRBD2. Unmatched junction bases numbered 2, after V lost 0 bases and J lost 4 bases. The CDR3 is 14 amino acids. Germline CDR1 reads SGHRS; CDR2 reads YFSETQ. CDR3 sequence (DNA): TGCGCCAGCAGCTTGGCGACTAGCTCAGATACGCAGTATTTT. Its translation: CASSLATSSDTQYF.

The chain is built from TRBV11-2 and TRBJ1-2; D gene uncertain. Germline V gene data show CDR1 as SGHAT and CDR2 as FQNNGV. This CDR3 comprises 16 residues. V was cut by 5 bases and J by 7 bases, with 23 bases left in between. CDR3 DNA sequence: TGTGCCAGCAGCCCCCGCCGTCGGAGAAGTGTTTTTGGCTACACCTTC. It encodes CASSPRRRRSVFGYTF.

The rearrangement joins TRBV28 to TRBJ1-5; 7 bases line up with TRBD1. Germline CDR1 reads MDHEN; CDR2 reads SYDVKM. The junction had 6 bases not matched to a gene; V was cut back by 6 bases and J by 4 bases. CDR3 length equals 14 residues. The CDR3 loop is CASSSGGINQPQHF. In nucleotides, the CDR3 is TGTGCCAGCAGCTCAGGGGGAATAAATCAGCCCCAGCATTTT.

The V gene is TRBV19, the J gene TRBJ2-7; D not resolved. V dropped 4 bases and J dropped 3 bases, with 10 bases sitting between them. Germline assignment: CDR1 LNHDA and CDR2 SQIVND (reference sequence). The CDR3 contains 13 residues. The CDR3 sequence: CASSTGLDYEQYF. The DNA for the CDR3 is TGTGCCAGTAGTACAGGTTTGGACTACGAGCAGTACTTC. Variable domain in full (rest from reference TRBV19 and TRBJ2-7): DGGITQSPKYLFRKEGQNVTLSCEQNLNHDAMYWYRQDPGQGLRLIYYSQIVNDFQKGDIAEGYSVSREKKESFPLTVTSAQKNPTAFYLCASSTGLDYEQYFGPGTRLTVT.

V gene TRBV19 combines with J gene TRBJ2-3, with D hard to call. V was trimmed by 11 bases and J by 6 bases, leaving 18 bases between them. This CDR3 has 13 amino acids. Germline V gene lookup returns CDR1 LNHDA and CDR2 SQIVND (reference sequence). The CDR3 loop is CASNNGLVDTQYF. In DNA, the CDR3 is TGTGCCTCCAATAACGGTCTAGTTGATACGCAGTATTTT.

The J gene is TRBJ2-7, the V gene TRBV23-1, with D unresolved. TRBV23-1 is recorded as an ORF, its role being uncertain. With 4 bases removed from V and 0 bases from J, the gap between germline ends came to 19 bases. The CDR3 contains 17 residues. The CDR3 nucleotides are TGCGCCAGCAGTCTACTTGAATTCCCTCGAAGCTCCTACGAGCAGTACTTC. Translation: CASSLLEFPRSSYEQYF.

This chain uses TRBV7-9 with TRBJ1-6; no definite D call. Germline V gives CDR1 SEHNR, CDR2 FQNEAQ (reference sequence). This CDR3 comprises 16 residues. V was pared by 4 bases and J by 6 bases, with 16 bases between. Here the CDR3 reads CASSSTEGALNSPLHF. The DNA for the CDR3 is TGTGCCAGCAGCTCGACCGAGGGAGCCCTTAATTCACCCCTCCACTTT.

This clone was observed a few times. The gene calls are TRBV6-6 and TRBJ2-7, with TRBD1 matching 8 bases. Trimming cost V 5 bases and J 4 bases; bases outside gene matches: 7. The CDR3 totals 14 residues. From germline, CDR1 is MNHNY and CDR2 SVGAGI (reference sequence). The CDR3 is CASSRGQEIYEQYF. The DNA for the CDR3 is TGTGCCAGCAGTAGGGGACAGGAGATTTACGAGCAGTACTTC.

This clone was detected only once. The genes are TRBV7-9 and TRBJ2-5; possibly TRBD1 for D (6 bases). Germline V gene lookup returns CDR1 SEHNR and CDR2 FQNEAQ (reference sequence). This CDR3 comprises 19 residues. Between the trimmed V and J ends, which lost 2 bases and 2 bases, there was a span of 24 bases. DNA of the CDR3: TGTGCCAGCAGCTTAAATTTGCTCTGGACAGCGGCCGAACAAGAGACCCAGTACTTC. Translating it yields CASSLNLLWTAAEQETQYF.

This chain links TRBV19 with TRBJ2-7, with 9 positions matching TRBD1. The CDR3 loop spans 16 amino acids. The V gene end was trimmed by 3 bases and the J gene end by 0 bases; junction bases not matched to a gene: 6. The germline CDR1 and CDR2 sequences are LNHDA and SQIVND (reference sequence). CDR3 sequence (DNA): TGTGCCAGTAGTATTCCCGGGACAGGGAGCTCCTACGAGCAGTACTTC. It is translated as CASSIPGTGSSYEQYF.

The chain has TRBV19 and TRBJ1-2; 9 bases line up with TRBD1. The CDR3 has 15 residues. From germline, CDR1 is LNHDA and CDR2 SQIVND (reference sequence). Trimming cost V 4 bases and J 4 bases; bases outside gene matches: 7. The CDR3 region has the DNA TGTGCCAGTAGTACCAACACAGGGGGCTTCTATGGCTACACCTTC. Protein: CASSTNTGGFYGYTF.